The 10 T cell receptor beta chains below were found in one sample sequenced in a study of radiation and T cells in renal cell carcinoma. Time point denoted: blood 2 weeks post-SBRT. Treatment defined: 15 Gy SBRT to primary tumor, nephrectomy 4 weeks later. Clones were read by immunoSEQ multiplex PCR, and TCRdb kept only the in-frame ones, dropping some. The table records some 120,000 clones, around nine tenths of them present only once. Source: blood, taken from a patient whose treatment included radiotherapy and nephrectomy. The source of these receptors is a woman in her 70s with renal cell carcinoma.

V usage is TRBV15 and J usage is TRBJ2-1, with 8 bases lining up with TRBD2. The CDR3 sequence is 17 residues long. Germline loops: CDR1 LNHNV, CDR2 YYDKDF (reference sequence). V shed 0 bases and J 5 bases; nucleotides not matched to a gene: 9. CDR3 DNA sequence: TGTGCCACCAGCAGAGATCCGGGACTAGGGACCCACAATGAGCAGTTCTTC. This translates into CATSRDPGLGTHNEQFF.

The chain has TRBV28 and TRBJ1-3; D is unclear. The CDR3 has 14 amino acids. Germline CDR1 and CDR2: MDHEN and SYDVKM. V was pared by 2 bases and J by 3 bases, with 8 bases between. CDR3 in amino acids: CASSLRLSGNTIYF. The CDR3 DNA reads TGTGCCAGCAGTTTAAGGCTGAGTGGAAACACCATATATTTT.

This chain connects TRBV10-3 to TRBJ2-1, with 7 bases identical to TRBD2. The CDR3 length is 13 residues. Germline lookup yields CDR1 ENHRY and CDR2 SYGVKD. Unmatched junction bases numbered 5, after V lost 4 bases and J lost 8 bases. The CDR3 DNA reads TGTGCCATCAGTGGGGAGGGTTTGGATGAGCAGTTCTTC. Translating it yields CAISGEGLDEQFF.

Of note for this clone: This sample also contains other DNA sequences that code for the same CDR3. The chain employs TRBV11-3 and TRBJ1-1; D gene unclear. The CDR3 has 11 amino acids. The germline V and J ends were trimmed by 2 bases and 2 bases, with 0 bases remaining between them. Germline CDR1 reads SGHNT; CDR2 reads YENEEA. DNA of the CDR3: TGTGCCAGCAGCTTAAACACTGAAGCTTTCTTT. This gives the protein CASSLNTEAFF.

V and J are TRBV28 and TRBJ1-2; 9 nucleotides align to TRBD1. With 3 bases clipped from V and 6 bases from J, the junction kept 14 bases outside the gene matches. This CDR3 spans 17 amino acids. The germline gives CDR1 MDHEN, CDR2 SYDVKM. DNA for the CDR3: TGTGCCAGCAGTTTTTACCCGGGACAGGGTAAGGGAAATGGCTACACCTTC. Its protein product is CASSFYPGQGKGNGYTF.

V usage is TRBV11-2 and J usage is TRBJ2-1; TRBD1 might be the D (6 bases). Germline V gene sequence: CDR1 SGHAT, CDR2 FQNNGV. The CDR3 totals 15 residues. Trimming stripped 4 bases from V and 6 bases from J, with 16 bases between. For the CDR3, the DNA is TGTGCCAGCAGCTACACAGGGCAGGGGTCCAATGAGCAGTTCTTC. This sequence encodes CASSYTGQGSNEQFF.

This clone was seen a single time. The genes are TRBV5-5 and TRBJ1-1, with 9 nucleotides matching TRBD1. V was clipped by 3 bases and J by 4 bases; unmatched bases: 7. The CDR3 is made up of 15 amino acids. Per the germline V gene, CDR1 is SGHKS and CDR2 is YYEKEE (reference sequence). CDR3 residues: CASSSQTGGITEAFF. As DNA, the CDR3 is TGTGCCAGCAGCTCACAGACAGGGGGTATCACTGAAGCTTTCTTT.

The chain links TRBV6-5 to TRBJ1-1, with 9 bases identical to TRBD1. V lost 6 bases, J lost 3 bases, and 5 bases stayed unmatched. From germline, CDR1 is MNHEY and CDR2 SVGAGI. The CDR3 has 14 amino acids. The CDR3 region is CASRDRGAHTEAFF. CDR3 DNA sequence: TGTGCCAGCAGGGACAGGGGCGCACACACTGAAGCTTTCTTT.

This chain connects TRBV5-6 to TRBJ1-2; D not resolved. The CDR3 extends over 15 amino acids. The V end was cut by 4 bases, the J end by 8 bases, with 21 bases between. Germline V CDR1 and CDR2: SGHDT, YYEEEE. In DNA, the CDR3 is TGTGCCAGCAGCGAGCATGGACGGCGGGATTCGGGCTACACCTTC. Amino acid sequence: CASSEHGRRDSGYTF.

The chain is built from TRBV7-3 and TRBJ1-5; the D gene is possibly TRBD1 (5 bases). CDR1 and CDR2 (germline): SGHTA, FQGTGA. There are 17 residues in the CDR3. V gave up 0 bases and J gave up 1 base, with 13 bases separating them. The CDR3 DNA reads TGTGCCAGCAGCTTAACGGGAGGGGCCGGGAGCAATCAGCCCCAGCATTTT. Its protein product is CASSLTGGAGSNQPQHF.